This T cell receptor (beta chain) is drawn from a study of PD-L1 blockade in urothelial cancer (dated by TCRdb to about 2017). Turning to the overall study: All patients started therapy around 2014 and received atezolizumab 1,200 mg intravenously every 3 weeks. The study was an exploratory multi-omic analysis of somatic, immune and clinical correlates of response to PD-L1 blockade with atezolizumab in urothelial cancer. Blood samples were analyzed 3 weeks after the start of treatment (second dose) and 6 weeks after the start of treatment. Blood samples gave median yields of around 140,000 T cells and tens of thousands of unique TCRs, along with a median clonality of 0.080. Progression-free survival longer than 6 months counted as durable clinical benefit, and TCR features were additionally tested against both progression-free and overall survival. In the same patients, whole exome sequencing and RNA sequencing of pretreatment tumors were performed in addition to TCR sequencing. About 85% of the roughly 29 patients were males with bladder-origin urothelial cancer, and about 65% of the roughly 30 reported a prior smoking history. Eight to ten patients achieved durable clinical benefit and about 22 did not. An ECOG performance status of 0 or 1 was recorded for the patients, and 0 to 3 prior chemotherapy regimens had been received by the patients. TCR sequencing covered pretreatment tumor samples and matched, serially collected peripheral blood taken before and after atezolizumab treatment. Twenty-nine patients had pretreatment blood TCR-seq, about 25 had at least one posttreatment blood collection, and about 25 had tumor TCR-seq.

The CDR3 starts with the cysteine, ends with the phenylalanine, and has 16 residues. Left in the record is the CDR3 DNA by itself, 48 bases read in frame from the first base. The germline V gene sets CDR1 to MNHNS and CDR2 to SASEGT. V is clipped by 3 bases and J by 1 base, and the sequence between their germline boundaries is 15 bases long. Points on this clone: Its target antigen remains unknown. Base qualities are not provided; no much larger clone lies one nucleotide away.

A total of roughly 31 patients with locally advanced or metastatic urothelial carcinoma, treated at Memorial Sloan Kettering on a trial protocol, made up the cohort. Peripheral blood mononuclear cells were collected pretreatment and during treatment, at between 1 and 8 total time points per patient. The Qiagen DNeasy Blood extraction kit was used to purify genomic DNA from total PBMCs and tumor samples. PBMCs were collected pretreatment and during treatment and were isolated and stored as previously described. Each PCR received spiked-in synthetic TCR analog templates so that absolute template abundance could be estimated from read counts. Using the immunoSEQ assay, TCRbeta CDR3 regions were amplified from genomic DNA with bias-controlled V and J gene primers. Sequencing of rearranged TCRbeta segments was done at approximately 20X coverage. From the authors' description of their analysis: Clustering was used to correct sequencing errors, and CDR3s were annotated against IMGT to assign V, D and J genes. Out-of-frame and stop-codon sequences were excluded, and only productive TCRbeta rearrangements were used in downstream analyses. Clonality was computed as one minus Shannon entropy normalized by the log of the number of unique productive sequences. Clones differing between time points or between blood and tumor were identified using Fisher's exact test with Benjamini-Hochberg correction, with an adjusted p below 0.01 applied as the threshold. The immuneACCESS repertoire file appears here via TCRdb, limited to in-frame rearrangements. These files lack a portion of the clones; in checked studies, under half of the deficit traces to unresolved V genes, and the cause of the others is not known. Clonal size and the V and J genes are those of that table, whereas D and trimming came from the DNA. Recorded for this sample are roughly 45,000 clones; 88% of them occurred a single time. In total, the top ten clones hold roughly 13% of the sample.

What the research found in general, with its limitations: Because the sample size was small (n ≈ 29) and many of the analyses were exploratory, the results are meant to be hypothesis-generating. Improved progression-free and overall survival was found to be associated with pretreatment peripheral blood TCR clonality below the median. At 3 weeks after the start of treatment, tumor-associated TCR clones in peripheral blood had expanded more in patients with durable benefit (n ≈ 20, p = 0.022).

This clonotype was obtained from a woman in her sixties or seventies with urothelial cancer. This material consisted of PBMCs, taken around atezolizumab (anti-PD-L1) treatment. The rearranged chain carries TRBV6-1 and TRBJ2-5; there is no confident call for the D gene. The sequenced DNA is TGTGCCAGCAGTGATCGCTGGGCAGAACTCCAAGAGACCCAGTACTTC. Its protein product is CASSDRWAELQETQYF.